Listed here is a single T cell receptor (beta chain). Germline V gene data show CDR1 as MDHEN and CDR2 as SYDVKM. CDR3 length: 12 amino acids. Trimming removed 3 bases from V and 4 bases from J, with 6 bases in between. This entry belongs to a study of shared clonotypes between healthy human individuals. A deep-level run was used for the assay. Ten immunoSEQ deep assay plates were used by the authors to sequence unsorted PBMC DNA. Original handling: Sequence data from immunoSEQ were junction-only and lacked quality scores; consequently, filtering differed. Produced via immunoSEQ multiplex PCR; TCRdb's table is partial and in-frame only. V, J and clone size are taken as reported in that table, and D and trimming were inferred from the DNA itself. There are some 490,000 clones in the sample; more than 75% occur only once, and around 11% lies in the top ten.

The chain employs TRBV28 and TRBJ1-2; D call uncertain. The sequence was collected from a woman in her forties in good health. Some clones in this sample may be carry-over from other donors' samples. Sequencing was performed on PBMCs. CDR3 nucleotides: TGTGCCAGCAGTTTGGCGGTCTATGGCTACACCTTC. It translates to CASSLAVYGYTF.